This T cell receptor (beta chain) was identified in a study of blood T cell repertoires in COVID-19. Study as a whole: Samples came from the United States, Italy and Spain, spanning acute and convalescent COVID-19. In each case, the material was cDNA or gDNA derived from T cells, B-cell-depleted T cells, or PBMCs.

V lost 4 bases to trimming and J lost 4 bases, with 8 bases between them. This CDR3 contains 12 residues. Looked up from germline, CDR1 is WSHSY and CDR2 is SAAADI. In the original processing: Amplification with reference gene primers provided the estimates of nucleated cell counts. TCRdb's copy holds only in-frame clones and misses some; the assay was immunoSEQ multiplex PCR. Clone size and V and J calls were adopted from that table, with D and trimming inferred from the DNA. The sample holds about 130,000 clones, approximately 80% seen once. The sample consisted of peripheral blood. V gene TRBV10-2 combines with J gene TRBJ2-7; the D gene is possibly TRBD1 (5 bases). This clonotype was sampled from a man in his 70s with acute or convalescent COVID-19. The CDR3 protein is CASSVDSYEQYF. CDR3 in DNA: TGCGCCAGCAGTGTCGACAGTTACGAGCAGTACTTC.